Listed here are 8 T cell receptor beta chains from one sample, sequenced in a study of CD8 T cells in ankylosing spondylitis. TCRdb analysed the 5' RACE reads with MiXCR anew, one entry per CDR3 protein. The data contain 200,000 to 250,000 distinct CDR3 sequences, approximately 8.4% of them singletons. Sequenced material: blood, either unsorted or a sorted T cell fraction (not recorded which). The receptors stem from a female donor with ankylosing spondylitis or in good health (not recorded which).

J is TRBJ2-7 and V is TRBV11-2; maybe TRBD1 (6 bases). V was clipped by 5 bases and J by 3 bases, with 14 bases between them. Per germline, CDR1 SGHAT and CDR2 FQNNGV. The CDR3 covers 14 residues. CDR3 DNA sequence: TGTGCCAGCAGCACATCCGGGACAATCTACGAGCAGTACTTC. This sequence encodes CASSTSGTIYEQYF. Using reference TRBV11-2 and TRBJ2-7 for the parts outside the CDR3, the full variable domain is EAGVAQSPRYKIIEKRQSVAFWCNPISGHATLYWYQQILGQGPKLLIQFQNNGVVDDSQLPKDRFSAERLKGVDSTLKIQPAKLEDSAVYLCASSTSGTIYEQYFGPGTRLTVT.

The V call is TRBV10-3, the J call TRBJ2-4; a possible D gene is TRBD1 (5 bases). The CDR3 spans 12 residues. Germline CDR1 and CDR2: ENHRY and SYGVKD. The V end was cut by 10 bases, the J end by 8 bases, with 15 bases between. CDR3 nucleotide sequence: TGTGCCACGGGCGCCAGGGCTGACATTCAGTACTTC. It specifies CATGARADIQYF.

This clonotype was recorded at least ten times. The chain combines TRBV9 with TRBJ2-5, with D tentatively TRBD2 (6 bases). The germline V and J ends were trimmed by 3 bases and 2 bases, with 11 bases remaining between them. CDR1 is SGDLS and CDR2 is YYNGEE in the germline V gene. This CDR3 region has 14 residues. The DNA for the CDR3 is TGTGCCAGCAGCGCTGGGACTTCTCAAGAGACCCAGTACTTC. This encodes CASSAGTSQETQYF. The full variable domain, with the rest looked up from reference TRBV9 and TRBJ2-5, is DSGVTQTPKHLITATGQRVTLRCSPRSGDLSVYWYQQSLDQGLQFLIQYYNGEERAKGNILERFSAQQFPDLHSELNLSSLELGDSALYFCASSAGTSQETQYFGPGTRLLVL.

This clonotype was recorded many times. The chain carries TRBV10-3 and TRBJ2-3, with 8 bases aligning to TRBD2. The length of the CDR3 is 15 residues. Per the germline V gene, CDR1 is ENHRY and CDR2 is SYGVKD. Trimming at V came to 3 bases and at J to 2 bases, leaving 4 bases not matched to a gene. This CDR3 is CAISDTSGLTDTQYF. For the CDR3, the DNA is TGTGCCATCAGTGACACTAGCGGTCTCACAGATACGCAGTATTTT.

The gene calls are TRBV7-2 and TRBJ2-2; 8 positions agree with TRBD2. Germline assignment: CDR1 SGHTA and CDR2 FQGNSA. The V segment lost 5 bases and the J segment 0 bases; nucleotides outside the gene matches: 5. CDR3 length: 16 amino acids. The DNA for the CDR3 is TGTGCCAGCAGCCCCGGGGGGGTAGCGAACACCGGGGAGCTGTTTTTT. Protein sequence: CASSPGGVANTGELFF. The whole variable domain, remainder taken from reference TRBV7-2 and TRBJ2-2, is GAGVSQSPSNKVTEKGKDVELRCDPISGHTALYWYRQSLGQGLEFLIYFQGNSAPDKSGLPSDRFSAERTGGSVSTLTIQRTQQEDSAVYLCASSPGGVANTGELFFGEGSRLTVL.

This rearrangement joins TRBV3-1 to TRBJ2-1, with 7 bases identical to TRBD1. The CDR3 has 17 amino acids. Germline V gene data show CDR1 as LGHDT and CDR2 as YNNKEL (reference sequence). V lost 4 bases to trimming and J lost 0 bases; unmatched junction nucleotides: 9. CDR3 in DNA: TGTGCCAGCAGCCGGGAAGGGGGCCCGAGCTCCTACAATGAGCAGTTCTTC. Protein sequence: CASSREGGPSSYNEQFF.

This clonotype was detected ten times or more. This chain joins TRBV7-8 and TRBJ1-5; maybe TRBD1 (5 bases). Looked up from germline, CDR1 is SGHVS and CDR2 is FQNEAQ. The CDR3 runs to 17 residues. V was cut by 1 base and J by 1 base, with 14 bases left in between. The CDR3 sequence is CASSLGGLPSSNQPQHF. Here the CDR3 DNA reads TGTGCCAGCAGCTTAGGGGGACTCCCTTCGAGCAATCAGCCCCAGCATTTT.

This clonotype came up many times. The CDR3 bases are TGCAGTGCTCGTGAGGGGATAGGAGAAAAACTGTTTTTT. Residues: CSAREGIGEKLFF. The chain has TRBV20-1 and TRBJ1-4; a possible D gene is TRBD1 (5 bases). CDR1 is DFQATT, CDR2 SNEGSKA, per germline (reference sequence). The CDR3 length is 13 residues. The ends were cut back, 5 bases at V and 8 bases at J, with 15 bases in the middle.